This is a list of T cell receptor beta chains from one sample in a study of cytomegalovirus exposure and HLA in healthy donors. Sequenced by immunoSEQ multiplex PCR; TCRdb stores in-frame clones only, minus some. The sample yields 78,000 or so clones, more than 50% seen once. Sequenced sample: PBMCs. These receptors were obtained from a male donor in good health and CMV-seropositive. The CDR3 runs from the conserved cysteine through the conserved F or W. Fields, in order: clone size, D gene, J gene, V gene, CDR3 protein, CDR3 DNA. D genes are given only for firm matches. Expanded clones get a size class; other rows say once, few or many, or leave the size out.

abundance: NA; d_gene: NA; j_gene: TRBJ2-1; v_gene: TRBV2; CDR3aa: CASSETRSLYNEQFF; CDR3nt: TGTGCCAGCAGTGAAACTCGTTCGCTCTACAATGAGCAGTTCTTC
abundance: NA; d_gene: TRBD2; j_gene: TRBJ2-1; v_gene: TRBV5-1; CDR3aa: CASSRQLAGVYNEQFF; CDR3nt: TGCGCCAGCAGCAGGCAACTAGCGGGAGTCTACAATGAGCAGTTCTTC
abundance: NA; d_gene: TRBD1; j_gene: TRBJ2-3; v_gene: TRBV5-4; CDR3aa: CASSLGQGTADTQYF; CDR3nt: TGTGCCAGCAGCTTAGGACAGGGCACGGCAGATACGCAGTATTTT
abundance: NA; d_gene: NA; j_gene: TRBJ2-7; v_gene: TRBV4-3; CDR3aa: CASSPRFGYEQYF; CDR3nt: TGCGCCAGCAGCCCTAGGTTTGGGTACGAGCAGTACTTC
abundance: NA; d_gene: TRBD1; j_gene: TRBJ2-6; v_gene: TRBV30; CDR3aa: CAWRVQGAGANVLTF; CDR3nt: TGTGCCTGGAGGGTTCAGGGGGCTGGGGCCAACGTCCTGACTTTC
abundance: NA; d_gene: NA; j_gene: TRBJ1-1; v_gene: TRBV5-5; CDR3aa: CASSLTGNTEAFF; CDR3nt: TGTGCCAGCAGCTTGACGGGGAACACTGAAGCTTTCTTT
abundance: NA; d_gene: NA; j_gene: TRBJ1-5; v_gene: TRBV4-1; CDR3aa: CASSQDGPEYSNQPQHF; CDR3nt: TGCGCCAGCAGCCAAGATGGGCCCGAGTATAGCAATCAGCCCCAGCATTTT
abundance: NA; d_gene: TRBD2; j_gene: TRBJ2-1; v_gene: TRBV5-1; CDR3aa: CASSPPAGGQRSSYNEQFF; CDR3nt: TGCGCCAGCAGCCCCCCGGCGGGAGGGCAACGGAGCTCCTACAATGAGCAGTTCTTC
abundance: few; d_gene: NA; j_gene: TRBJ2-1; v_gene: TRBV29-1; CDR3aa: CSVILQGGNEQFF; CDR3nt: TGCAGCGTCATACTACAAGGCGGCAATGAGCAGTTCTTC
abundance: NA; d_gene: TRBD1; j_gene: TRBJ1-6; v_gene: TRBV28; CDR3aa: CASSSQGVPNSPLHF; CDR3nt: TGTGCCAGCAGTTCCCAGGGGGTACCTAATTCACCCCTCCACTTT
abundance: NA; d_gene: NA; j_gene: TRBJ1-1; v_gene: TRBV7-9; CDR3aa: CASSAQGSVATEAFF; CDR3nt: TGTGCCAGCAGCGCACAGGGTTCGGTGGCCACTGAAGCTTTCTTT
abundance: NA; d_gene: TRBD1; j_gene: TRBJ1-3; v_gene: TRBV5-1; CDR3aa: CASSLRSIRDRGSLSGNTIYF; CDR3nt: TGCGCCAGCAGCTTGCGGTCTATACGGGACAGGGGGTCGCTCTCTGGAAACACCATATATTTT
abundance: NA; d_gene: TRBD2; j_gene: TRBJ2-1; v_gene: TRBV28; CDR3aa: CASSSLPGAGGPNEQFF; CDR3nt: TGTGCCAGCAGTTCCCTCCCCGGCGCGGGAGGCCCAAATGAGCAGTTCTTC
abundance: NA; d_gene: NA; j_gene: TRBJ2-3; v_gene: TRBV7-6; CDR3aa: CASSLLVTDTQYF; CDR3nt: TGTGCCAGCAGCTTACTAGTAACAGATACGCAGTATTTT
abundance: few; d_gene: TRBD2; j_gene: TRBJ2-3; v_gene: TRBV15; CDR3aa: CATSSSSGGWDSSTDTQYF; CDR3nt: TGTGCCACCAGCAGTTCTAGCGGGGGTTGGGATTCTAGCACAGATACGCAGTATTTT
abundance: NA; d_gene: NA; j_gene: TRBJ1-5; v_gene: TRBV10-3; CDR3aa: CAISEGSGPQHF; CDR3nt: TGTGCCATCAGTGAGGGGTCGGGGCCCCAGCATTTT
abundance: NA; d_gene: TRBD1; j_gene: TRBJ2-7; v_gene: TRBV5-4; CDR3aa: CASSFPPGQGSSEQYF; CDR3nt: TGTGCCAGCAGCTTTCCCCCGGGACAGGGGTCGAGCGAGCAGTACTTC
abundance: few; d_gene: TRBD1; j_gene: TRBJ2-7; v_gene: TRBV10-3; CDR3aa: CAISEPGQGTYEQYF; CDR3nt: TGTGCCATCAGTGAACCGGGACAGGGTACCTACGAGCAGTACTTC
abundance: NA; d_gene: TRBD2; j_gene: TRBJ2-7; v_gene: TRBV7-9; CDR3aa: CASSSSGLAGAYEQYF; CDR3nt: TGTGCCAGCAGCTCCTCGGGACTAGCGGGAGCCTACGAGCAGTACTTC
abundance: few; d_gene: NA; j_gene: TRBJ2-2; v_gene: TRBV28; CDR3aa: CASSFSVTGELFF; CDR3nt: TGTGCCAGCAGTTTTTCCGTTACCGGGGAGCTGTTTTTT
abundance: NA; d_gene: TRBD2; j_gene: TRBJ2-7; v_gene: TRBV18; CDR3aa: CASSEGASGSHEQYF; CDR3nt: TGTGCCAGCTCAGAAGGGGCTAGCGGGTCCCACGAGCAGTACTTC
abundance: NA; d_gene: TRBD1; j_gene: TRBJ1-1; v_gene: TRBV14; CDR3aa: CASSPLQGPAGAFF; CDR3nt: TGTGCCAGCAGCCCACTACAGGGGCCGGCGGGAGCTTTCTTT
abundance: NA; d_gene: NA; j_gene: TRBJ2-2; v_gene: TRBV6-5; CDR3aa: CASSYMGRSRTGELFF; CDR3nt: TGTGCCAGCAGTTACATGGGCCGCTCACGCACCGGGGAGCTGTTTTTT
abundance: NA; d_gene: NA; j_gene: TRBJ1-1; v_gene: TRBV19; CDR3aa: CASSTFIARGGGTEAFF; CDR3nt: TGTGCCAGTAGTACTTTTATCGCGCGGGGAGGAGGGACTGAAGCTTTCTTT
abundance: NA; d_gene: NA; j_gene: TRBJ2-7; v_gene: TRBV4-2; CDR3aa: CASSQDKTNYEQYF; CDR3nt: TGTGCCAGCAGCCAAGACAAGACTAACTACGAGCAGTACTTC
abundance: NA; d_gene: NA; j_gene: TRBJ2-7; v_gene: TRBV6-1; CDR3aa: CASRGELNYEQYF; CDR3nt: TGTGCCAGCAGGGGAGAATTAAACTACGAGCAGTACTTC
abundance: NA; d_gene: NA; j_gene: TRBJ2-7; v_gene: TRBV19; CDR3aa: CASSKTGLEYEQYF; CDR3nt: TGTGCCAGTAGTAAGACAGGTCTAGAATACGAGCAGTACTTC
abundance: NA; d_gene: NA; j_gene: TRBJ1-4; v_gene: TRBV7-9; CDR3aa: CASSSGAKKLFF; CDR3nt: TGTGCCAGCAGCTCTGGGGCGAAAAAACTGTTTTTT
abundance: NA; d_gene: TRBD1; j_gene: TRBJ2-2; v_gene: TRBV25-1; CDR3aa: CASSPGGANTGELFF; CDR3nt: TGTGCCAGCAGTCCAGGGGGCGCGAACACCGGGGAGCTGTTTTTT
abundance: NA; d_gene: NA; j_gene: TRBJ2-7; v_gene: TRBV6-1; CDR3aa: CASTQRGILDEQYF; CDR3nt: TGTGCCAGCACCCAAAGGGGGATATTGGACGAGCAGTACTTC
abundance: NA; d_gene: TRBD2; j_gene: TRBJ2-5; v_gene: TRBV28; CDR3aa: CASSSGTSGSSAQYF; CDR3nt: TGTGCCAGCAGTTCTGGGACTAGCGGGAGCTCCGCCCAGTACTTC
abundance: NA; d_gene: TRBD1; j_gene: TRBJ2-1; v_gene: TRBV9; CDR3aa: CASSAPPRDRASNEQFF; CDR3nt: TGTGCCAGCAGCGCGCCCCCCCGGGACAGGGCGAGCAATGAGCAGTTCTTC
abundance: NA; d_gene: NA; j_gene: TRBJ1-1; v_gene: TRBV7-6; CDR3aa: CASSSGPGTGDTEAFF; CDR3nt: TGTGCCAGCAGCAGCGGGCCGGGGACCGGGGACACTGAAGCTTTCTTT
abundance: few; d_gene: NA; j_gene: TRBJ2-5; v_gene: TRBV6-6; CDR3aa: CASSYSEFQKTQYF; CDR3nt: TGTGCCAGCAGTTACTCGGAGTTTCAAAAGACCCAGTACTTC
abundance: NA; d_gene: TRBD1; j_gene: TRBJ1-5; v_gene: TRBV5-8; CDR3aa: CASSYGTGGGQPQHF; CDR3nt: TGTGCCAGCAGCTACGGGACAGGGGGTGGTCAGCCCCAGCATTTT
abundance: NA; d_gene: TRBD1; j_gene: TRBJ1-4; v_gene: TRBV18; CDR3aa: CASSPQGAGEKLFF; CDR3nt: TGTGCCAGCTCACCCCAGGGGGCGGGTGAAAAACTGTTTTTT
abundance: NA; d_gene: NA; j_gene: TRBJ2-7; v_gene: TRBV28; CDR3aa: CASRSGSYEQYF; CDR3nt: TGTGCCAGCAGATCCGGGTCCTACGAGCAGTACTTC
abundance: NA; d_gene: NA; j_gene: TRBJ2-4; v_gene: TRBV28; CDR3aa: CASSSPSAGGLAKNIQYF; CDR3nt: TGTGCCAGCAGTTCCCCTTCTGCTGGCGGACTAGCCAAAAACATTCAGTACTTC
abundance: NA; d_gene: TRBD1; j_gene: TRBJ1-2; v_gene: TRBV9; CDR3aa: CASSVEEYRGEYGYTF; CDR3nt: TGTGCCAGCAGCGTAGAGGAGTACAGGGGGGAGTATGGCTACACCTTC
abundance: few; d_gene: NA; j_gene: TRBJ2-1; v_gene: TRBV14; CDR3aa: CASSQGTNNEQFF; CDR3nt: TGTGCCAGCAGCCAAGGGACAAACAATGAGCAGTTCTTC
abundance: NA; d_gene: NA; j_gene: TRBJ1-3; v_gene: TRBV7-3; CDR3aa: CASSDRQGNTIYF; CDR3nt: TGTGCCAGCAGCGACCGACAGGGAAACACCATATATTTT